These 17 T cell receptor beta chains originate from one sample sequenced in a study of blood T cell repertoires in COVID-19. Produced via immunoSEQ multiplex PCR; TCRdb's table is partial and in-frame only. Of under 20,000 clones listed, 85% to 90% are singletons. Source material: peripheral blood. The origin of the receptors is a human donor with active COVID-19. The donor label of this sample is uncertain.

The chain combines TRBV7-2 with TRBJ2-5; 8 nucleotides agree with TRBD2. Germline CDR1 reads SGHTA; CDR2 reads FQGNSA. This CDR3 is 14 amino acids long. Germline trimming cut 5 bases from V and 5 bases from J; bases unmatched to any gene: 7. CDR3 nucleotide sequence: TGTGCCAGCAGCCCGCGGGGGGCCCGTGAGACCCAGTACTTC. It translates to CASSPRGARETQYF.

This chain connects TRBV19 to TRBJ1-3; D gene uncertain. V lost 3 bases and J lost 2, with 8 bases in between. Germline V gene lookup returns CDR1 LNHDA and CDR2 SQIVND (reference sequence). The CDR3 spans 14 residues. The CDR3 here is CASSIWQAGNTIYF. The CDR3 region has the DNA TGTGCCAGTAGTATTTGGCAGGCTGGAAACACCATATATTTT.

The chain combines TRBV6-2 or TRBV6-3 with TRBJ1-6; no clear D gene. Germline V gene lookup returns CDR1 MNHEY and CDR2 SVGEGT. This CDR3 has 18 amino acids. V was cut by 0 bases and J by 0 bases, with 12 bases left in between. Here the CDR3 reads CASSYSKSPSSYNSPLHF. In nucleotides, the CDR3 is TGTGCCAGCAGTTACTCAAAGTCCCCGAGCTCCTATAATTCACCCCTCCACTTT.

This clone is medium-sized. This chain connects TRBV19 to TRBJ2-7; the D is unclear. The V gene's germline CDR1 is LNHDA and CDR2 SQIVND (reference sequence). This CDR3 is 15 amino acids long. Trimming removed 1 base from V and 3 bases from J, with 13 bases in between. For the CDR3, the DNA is TGTGCCAGTAGTATAGTTTACTCAAATTTCTACGAGCAGTACTTC. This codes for CASSIVYSNFYEQYF.

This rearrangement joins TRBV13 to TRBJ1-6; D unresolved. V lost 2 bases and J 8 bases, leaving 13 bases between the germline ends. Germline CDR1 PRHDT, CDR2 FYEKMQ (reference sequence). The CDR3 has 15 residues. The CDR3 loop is CASSLYEVEDSPLHF. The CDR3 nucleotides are TGTGCCAGCAGCTTATATGAGGTCGAAGATTCACCCCTCCACTTT.

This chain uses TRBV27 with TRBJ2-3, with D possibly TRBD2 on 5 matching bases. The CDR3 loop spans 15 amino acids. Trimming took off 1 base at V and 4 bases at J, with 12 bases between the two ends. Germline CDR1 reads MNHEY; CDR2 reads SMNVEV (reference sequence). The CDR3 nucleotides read TGTGCCAGCAGTTTATTTGAGCGGCCCTCAGATACGCAGTATTTT. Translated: CASSLFERPSDTQYF.

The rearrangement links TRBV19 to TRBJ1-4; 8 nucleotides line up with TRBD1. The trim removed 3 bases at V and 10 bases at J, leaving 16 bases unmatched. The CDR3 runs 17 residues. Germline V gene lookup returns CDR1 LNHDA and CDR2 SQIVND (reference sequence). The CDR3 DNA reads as TGTGCCAGTAGTATTCTCTCGGCGAGAGGACAGGGAGGAAAACTGTTTTTT. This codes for CASSILSARGQGGKLFF.

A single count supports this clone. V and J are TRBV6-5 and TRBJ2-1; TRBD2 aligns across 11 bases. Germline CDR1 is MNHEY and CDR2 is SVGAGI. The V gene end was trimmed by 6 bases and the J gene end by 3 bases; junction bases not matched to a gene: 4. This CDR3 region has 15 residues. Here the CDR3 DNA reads TGTGCCAGCAGCCTAGCGGGGGGCGGCTACAATGAGCAGTTCTTC. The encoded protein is CASSLAGGGYNEQFF.

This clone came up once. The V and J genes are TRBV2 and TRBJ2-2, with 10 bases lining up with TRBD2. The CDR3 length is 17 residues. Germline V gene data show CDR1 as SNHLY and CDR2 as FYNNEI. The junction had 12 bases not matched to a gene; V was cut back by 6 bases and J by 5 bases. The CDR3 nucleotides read TGTGCCAGCAGGTCCCTAGCGGGGGCCCCGACAACCGGGGAGCTGTTTTTT. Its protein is CASRSLAGAPTTGELFF.

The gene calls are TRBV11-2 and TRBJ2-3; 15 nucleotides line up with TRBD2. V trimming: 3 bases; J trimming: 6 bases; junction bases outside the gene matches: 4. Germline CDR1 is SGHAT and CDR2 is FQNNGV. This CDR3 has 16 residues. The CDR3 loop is CASSLFGLAGGDTQYF. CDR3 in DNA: TGTGCCAGCAGCTTGTTCGGACTAGCGGGGGGGGATACGCAGTATTTT.

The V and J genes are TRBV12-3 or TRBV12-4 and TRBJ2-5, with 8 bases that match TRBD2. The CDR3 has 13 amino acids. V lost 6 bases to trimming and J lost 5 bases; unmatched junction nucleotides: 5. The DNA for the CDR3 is TGTGCCAGCAGAGCAGCGGGGGTTGAGACCCAGTACTTC. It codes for CASRAAGVETQYF.

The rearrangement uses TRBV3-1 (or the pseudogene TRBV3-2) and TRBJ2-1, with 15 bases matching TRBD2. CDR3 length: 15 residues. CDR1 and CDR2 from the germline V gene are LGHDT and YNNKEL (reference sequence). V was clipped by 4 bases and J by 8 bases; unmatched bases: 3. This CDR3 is CASSLGTSGGYEQFF. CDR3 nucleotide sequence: TGTGCCAGCAGCCTTGGGACTAGCGGGGGGTATGAGCAGTTCTTC.

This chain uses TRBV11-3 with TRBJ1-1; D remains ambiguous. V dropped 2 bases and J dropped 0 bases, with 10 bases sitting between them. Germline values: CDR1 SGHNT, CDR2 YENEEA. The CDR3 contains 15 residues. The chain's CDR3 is CASSLRTGMNTEAFF. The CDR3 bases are TGTGCCAGCAGCTTAAGGACGGGGATGAACACTGAAGCTTTCTTT.

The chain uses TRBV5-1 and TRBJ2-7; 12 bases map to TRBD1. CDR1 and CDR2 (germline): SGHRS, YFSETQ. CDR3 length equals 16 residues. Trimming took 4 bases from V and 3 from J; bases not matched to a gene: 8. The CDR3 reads CASSVGTGGAVYEQYF. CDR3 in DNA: TGCGCCAGCAGCGTGGGGACAGGGGGCGCGGTCTACGAGCAGTACTTC.

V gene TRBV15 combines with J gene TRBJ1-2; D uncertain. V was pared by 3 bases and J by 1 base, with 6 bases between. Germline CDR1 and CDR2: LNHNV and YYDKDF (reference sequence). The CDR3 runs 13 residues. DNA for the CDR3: TGTGCCACCAGCAGGCACGGTAACTATGGCTACACCTTC. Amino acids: CATSRHGNYGYTF. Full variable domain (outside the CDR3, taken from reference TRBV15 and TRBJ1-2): DAMVIQNPRYQVTQFGKPVTLSCSQTLNHNVMYWYQQKSSQAPKLLFHYYDKDFNNEADTPDNFQSRRPNTSFCFLDIRSPGLGDTAMYLCATSRHGNYGYTFGSGTRLTVV.

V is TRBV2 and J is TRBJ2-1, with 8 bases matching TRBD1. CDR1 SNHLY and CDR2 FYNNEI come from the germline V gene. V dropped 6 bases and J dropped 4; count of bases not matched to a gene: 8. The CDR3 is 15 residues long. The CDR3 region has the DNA TGTGCCAGCAGGAGGGACAGGCGATCTTACAATGAGCAGTTCTTC. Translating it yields CASRRDRRSYNEQFF.

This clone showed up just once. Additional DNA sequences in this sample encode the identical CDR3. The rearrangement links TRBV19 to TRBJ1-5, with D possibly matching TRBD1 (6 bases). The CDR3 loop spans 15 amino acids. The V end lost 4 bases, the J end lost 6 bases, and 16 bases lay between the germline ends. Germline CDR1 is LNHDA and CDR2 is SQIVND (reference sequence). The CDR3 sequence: CASSTGGRGGQPQHF. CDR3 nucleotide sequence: TGTGCCAGTAGTACCGGGGGAAGGGGGGGTCAGCCCCAGCATTTT.